The sequence of this T cell receptor beta chain was determined in a study of cytomegalovirus exposure and HLA in healthy donors. Findings and limits, study-wide: Some TCR beta chains (164 of them) were listed as cytomegalovirus-associated. HLA alleles showed associations with some 17,000 TCR beta sequences in a later analysis, at a 0.05 false discovery rate. Most sequenced TCRs were rare (though some public TCRs occurred in many donors).

Researchers ran the PCR with 60 Vbeta and 13 Jbeta primers. Only in-frame clones appear in the TCRdb table, and some are missing; sequencing was by immunoSEQ multiplex PCR. The table lists 150,000 to 170,000 clones, roughly 77% of them singletons. On this clone itself: As yet, its antigen is unknown.

V was trimmed by 7 bases and J by 4 bases, leaving 16 bases between them. CDR1 and CDR2 (germline): MNHEY, SVGAGI. The CDR3 spans 14 residues. The sample was PBMCs. This chain joins TRBV6-5 and TRBJ1-1; D is uncertain. The clonotype originates from a man aged 25 to 45 in good health and CMV-seropositive. The CDR3 DNA is TGTGCCAGCACCGACAAACTTGGAGGCACTGAAGCTTTCTTT. Its translation: CASTDKLGGTEAFF.